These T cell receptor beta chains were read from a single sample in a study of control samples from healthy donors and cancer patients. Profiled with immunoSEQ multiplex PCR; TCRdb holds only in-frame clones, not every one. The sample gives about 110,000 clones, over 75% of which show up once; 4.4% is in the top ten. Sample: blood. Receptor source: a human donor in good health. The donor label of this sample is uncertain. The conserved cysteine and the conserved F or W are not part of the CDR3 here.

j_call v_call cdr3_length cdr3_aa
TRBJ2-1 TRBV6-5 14 ASSYSLAGGYNEQF
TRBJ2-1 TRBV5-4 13 ASSLAGTGVDEQF
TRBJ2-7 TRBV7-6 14 ASSGYSSLRGREQY
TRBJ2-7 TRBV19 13 ASSIGPISSYEQY
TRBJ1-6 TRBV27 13 ASSRNRAANSPLH
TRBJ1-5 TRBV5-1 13 ASSLEAGAGQPQH
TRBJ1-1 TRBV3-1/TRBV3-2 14 ASSPHGAGGRTEAF
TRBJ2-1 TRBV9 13 ASSVAPPRDNEQF
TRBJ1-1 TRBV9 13 ASSPRGPANTEAF
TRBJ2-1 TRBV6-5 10 ATFAPADEQF
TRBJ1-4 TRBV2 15 ASSETGPLELFWKLF
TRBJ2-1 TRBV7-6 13 ASSLDSSSYNEQF
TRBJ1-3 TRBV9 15 ASSVSGRPDSGNTIY
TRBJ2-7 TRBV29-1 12 SATTGTERDEQY
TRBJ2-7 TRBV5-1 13 ASSASGTGLHEQY
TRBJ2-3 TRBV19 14 ASSPRGGVNTDTQY
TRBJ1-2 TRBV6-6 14 ASRNQPTGGRLGYT
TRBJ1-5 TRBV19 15 ASSIQRRTSFNQPQH
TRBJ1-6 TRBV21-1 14 ASSKVRGSYNSPLH
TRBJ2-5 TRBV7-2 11 ASSVQLQETQY
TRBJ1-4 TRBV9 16 ASSPSQQGSMTNEKLF
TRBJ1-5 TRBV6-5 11 ASRGQGGWPQH
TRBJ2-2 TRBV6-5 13 ASSYSRRYTGELF
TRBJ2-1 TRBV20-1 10 SASPRANEQF
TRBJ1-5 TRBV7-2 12 ASSKPGSLQPQH
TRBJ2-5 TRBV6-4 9 ASSDSQTQY
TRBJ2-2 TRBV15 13 ATTRGQGSSGELF
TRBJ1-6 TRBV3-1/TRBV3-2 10 ASSPRRAPLH
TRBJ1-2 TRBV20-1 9 SASFGDGYT
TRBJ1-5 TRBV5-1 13 ASSLEPGTDQPQH
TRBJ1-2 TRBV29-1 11 SVSSSVDYGYT
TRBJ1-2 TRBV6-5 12 ASKTRRDSDGYT